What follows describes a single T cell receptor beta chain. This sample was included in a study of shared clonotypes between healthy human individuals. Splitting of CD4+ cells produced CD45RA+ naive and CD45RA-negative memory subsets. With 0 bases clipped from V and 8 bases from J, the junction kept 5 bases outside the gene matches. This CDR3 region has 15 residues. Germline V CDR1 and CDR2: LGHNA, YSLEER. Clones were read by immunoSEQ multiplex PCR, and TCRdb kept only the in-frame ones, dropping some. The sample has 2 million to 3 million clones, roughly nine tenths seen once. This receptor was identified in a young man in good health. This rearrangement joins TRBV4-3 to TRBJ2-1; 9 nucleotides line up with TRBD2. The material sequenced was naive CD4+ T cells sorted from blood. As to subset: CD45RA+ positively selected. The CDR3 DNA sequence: TGCGCCAGCAGCCAAGAGTTAGCGGGAGTTTATGAGCAGTTCTTC. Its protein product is CASSQELAGVYEQFF.